This T cell receptor beta chain stems from a study of blood T cell repertoires in COVID-19. Study-wide background: The origin of the acute and convalescent COVID-19 samples was the United States, Italy and Spain. Sample material is recorded as cDNA or gDNA derived from T cells, B-cell-depleted T cells, or PBMCs.

Only a few counts were recorded for this clone. The CDR3 sequence is 15 residues long. Looked up from germline, CDR1 is MNHEY and CDR2 is SMNVEV (reference sequence). Trimming removed 1 base from V and 6 bases from J, with 10 bases in between. Authors' analysis steps: How many nucleated cells were present was estimated from reference gene primer amplification. Generated by immunoSEQ multiplex PCR, the TCRdb table keeps only in-frame clones and is missing some. V and J calls and clone size follow that table, whereas D and trimming were derived from the DNA. The repertoire consists of tens of thousands of clones, with less than 90% occurring once and the leading ten covering about an eighth.

The genes are TRBV27 and TRBJ1-6, with D maybe TRBD1 (6 bases). The sample was peripheral blood. The receptor was isolated from a human donor in a cohort sampled during active COVID-19. The CDR3: CASSLWQGRNSPLHF. The CDR3 nucleotides are TGTGCCAGCAGTTTATGGCAGGGGCGTAATTCACCCCTCCACTTT.